Presented here are 27 T cell receptor beta chains from one specimen sequenced in a study of blood T cell repertoires in COVID-19. Clones were read by immunoSEQ multiplex PCR, and TCRdb kept only the in-frame ones, dropping some. Of 150,000 to 200,000 clones in the sample, 65% to 90% were seen once. Sequencing input: peripheral blood. The receptor set was obtained from a man aged 50 to 60 with active or convalescent COVID-19.

The chain is built from TRBV19 and TRBJ1-1; 9 bases line up with TRBD1. Germline CDR1 reads LNHDA; CDR2 reads SQIVND (reference sequence). CDR3 length: 14 amino acids. Trimming cost V 3 bases and J 4 bases; bases outside gene matches: 3. CDR3 coding DNA: TGTGCCAGTAGTATGGGACAGGGTTTCACTGAAGCTTTCTTT. This gives the protein CASSMGQGFTEAFF.

This chain uses TRBV11-2 with TRBJ2-3; TRBD2 might be the D (5 bases). This CDR3 has 13 amino acids. V was pared by 5 bases and J by 8 bases, with 14 bases between. Germline V CDR1 and CDR2: SGHAT, FQNNGV. The CDR3 loop reads CASSRVGVRTQYF. CDR3 sequence (DNA): TGTGCCAGCAGCCGGGTCGGGGTACGTACGCAGTATTTT.

This clone was detected only a few times. This chain connects TRBV29-1 to TRBJ1-3; D possibly corresponds to TRBD1 (6 bases). This CDR3 has 15 amino acids. Trimming left V 3 bases short and J 0 bases short, with 12 bases between. CDR1 SQVTM and CDR2 ANQGSEA come from the germline V gene. DNA of the CDR3: TGCAGCGTTGATGTGGACAGCCTCTCTGGAAACACCATATATTTT. Translating it yields CSVDVDSLSGNTIYF.

The chain is built from TRBV19 and TRBJ1-1; 7 bases match TRBD1. J gave up 4 bases and V 9 bases, and 8 bases lay outside the gene matches. Germline CDR1 is LNHDA and CDR2 is SQIVND (reference sequence). This CDR3 is built from 13 residues. DNA for the CDR3: TGTGCCAGCTCCGCTTCAGGGGGCACTGAAGCTTTCTTT. Residues: CASSASGGTEAFF.

This clone was counted between two and nine times. The chain links TRBV9 to TRBJ1-2; 7 bases are a match to TRBD1. The CDR3 is made up of 12 amino acids. V gave up 3 bases and J gave up 7 bases; unmatched junction bases: 3. CDR1 is SGDLS and CDR2 is YYNGEE in the germline V gene. CDR3 in DNA: TGTGCCAGCAGCGAGGGGGCTGGTGGCTACACCTTC. Translated: CASSEGAGGYTF.

The V call is TRBV12-3 or TRBV12-4, the J call TRBJ2-5; 8 nucleotides line up with TRBD1. This CDR3 is 13 amino acids long. J was trimmed by 5 bases and V by 8 bases; bases with no gene match: 7. CDR3 in DNA: TGTGCCAGCGCAGGGGGCGTTAGGGAGACCCAGTACTTC. Translating gives CASAGGVRETQYF.

The chain couples TRBV6-5 to TRBJ1-5; maybe TRBD1 (5 bases). Germline loops: CDR1 MNHEY, CDR2 SVGAGI. This CDR3 comprises 15 residues. V lost 4 bases and J lost 4, with 14 bases in between. CDR3 region: CASSLSGGENQPQHF. The DNA of the CDR3 is TGTGCCAGCAGTTTATCCGGGGGTGAGAATCAGCCCCAGCATTTT.

The V and J genes are TRBV7-3 and TRBJ2-2; D is possibly TRBD1 (5 bases). Germline V lookup: CDR1 SGHTA, CDR2 FQGTGA. With 1 base removed from V and 1 base from J, the gap between germline ends came to 10 bases. The length of the CDR3 is 16 residues. CDR3 DNA: TGTGCCAGCAGCTTAATCCCTAGGGGGAACACCGGGGAGCTGTTTTTT. This encodes CASSLIPRGNTGELFF.

The rearrangement links TRBV19 to TRBJ2-1; D not resolved. CDR3 length: 12 amino acids. The ends were cut back, 7 bases at V and 0 bases at J, with 4 bases in the middle. The germline V gene has CDR1 LNHDA and CDR2 SQIVND (reference sequence). CDR3 nucleotide sequence: TGTGCCAGTACGAGCTCCTACAATGAGCAGTTCTTC. Translating it yields CASTSSYNEQFF.

This rearrangement joins TRBV27 to TRBJ1-4; 8 nucleotides align to TRBD1. The CDR3 extends over 14 amino acids. The V segment lost 7 bases and the J segment 6 bases; nucleotides outside the gene matches: 7. From germline, CDR1 is MNHEY and CDR2 SMNVEV (reference sequence). CDR3 bases: TGTGCCAGCACCGGACAGGGAGAGGATGAAAAACTGTTTTTT. This translates into CASTGQGEDEKLFF.

This chain joins TRBV3-1 (or the pseudogene TRBV3-2) and TRBJ1-5; D call uncertain. V was shortened by 0 bases and J by 7 bases, with 7 bases between the two germline ends. Germline V gene sequence: CDR1 LGHDT, CDR2 YNNKEL (reference sequence). This CDR3 is built from 13 residues. CDR3 DNA: TGTGCCAGCAGCCAAGATCTGTCCCAGCCCCAGCATTTT. Encoded protein: CASSQDLSQPQHF.

The rearrangement uses TRBV2 and TRBJ2-3; 15 bases agree with TRBD2. J gave up 5 bases and V 6 bases, and 9 bases lay outside the gene matches. This CDR3 has 17 amino acids. The germline V gene encodes CDR1 SNHLY and CDR2 FYNNEI. CDR3 loop: CASRRTSGGAAGDTQYF. CDR3 in DNA: TGTGCCAGCAGAAGGACTAGCGGGGGGGCCGCTGGAGATACGCAGTATTTT.

The chain carries TRBV12-3 or TRBV12-4 and TRBJ1-5; 7 bases are shared with TRBD1. The CDR3 totals 13 residues. V was clipped by 5 bases and J by 6 bases; unmatched bases: 4. CDR3 in amino acids: CASSVRQGQPQHF. The CDR3 DNA sequence: TGTGCCAGCAGTGTACGACAGGGTCAGCCCCAGCATTTT.

This rearrangement joins TRBV11-2 to TRBJ1-1; possible D gene TRBD1, 5 bases. The CDR3 length is 14 residues. CDR1 is SGHAT and CDR2 is FQNNGV in the germline V gene. V shed 4 bases and J shed 1 base, with 10 bases lying between them. Here the CDR3 reads CASSSGLSNTEAFF. CDR3 in DNA: TGTGCCAGCAGCTCGGGACTGTCGAACACTGAAGCTTTCTTT.

The chain uses TRBV28 and TRBJ2-1; TRBD2 matches at 11 bases. The CDR3 length is 16 residues. Germline loops: CDR1 MDHEN, CDR2 SYDVKM. Trimming at V came to 7 bases and at J to 7 bases, leaving 12 bases not matched to a gene. The CDR3 nucleotides are TGTGCCAGCAACAAGGCCGGGACTAGCGGCTCTAATGAGCAGTTCTTC. Translated, it gives CASNKAGTSGSNEQFF.

The chain employs TRBV5-1 and TRBJ1-2, with 8 bases fitting TRBD1. Germline CDR1 and CDR2: SGHRS and YFSETQ. The ends lost 6 bases at V and 0 bases at J; junction bases unmatched: 4. The CDR3 runs 14 residues. The CDR3, as DNA: TGCGCCAGCATGGGACAGGCGGCTAACTATGGCTACACCTTC. It is translated as CASMGQAANYGYTF.

The chain's CDR3 is CASSHGDRAGGYTF. Here the CDR3 DNA reads TGTGCCAGCAGCCACGGGGATAGAGCGGGGGGCTACACCTTC. This chain links TRBV7-3 with TRBJ1-2; no clear D. CDR3 length: 14 amino acids. CDR1 is SGHTA and CDR2 is FQGTGA in the germline V gene. Deletions cut 5 bases from V and 8 bases from J, with 18 bases between.

The chain employs TRBV24-1 and TRBJ1-2; D not certain. With 4 bases removed from V and 7 bases from J, the gap between germline ends came to 9 bases. Germline V CDR1 and CDR2: KGHDR, SFDVKD. The CDR3 extends over 12 amino acids. For the CDR3, the DNA is TGTGCCACCAGTGACGTCACTTCTGGCTACACCTTC. Amino acids: CATSDVTSGYTF.

V gene TRBV7-2 combines with J gene TRBJ2-7; 11 nucleotides align to TRBD2. In germline, CDR1 is SGHTA, CDR2 FQGNSA. The CDR3 runs to 18 residues. Trimming removed 1 base from V and 4 bases from J; junction bases left unmatched: 12. For the CDR3, the DNA is TGTGCCAGCAGCTTAGTGGTTAGCGGGGGGGCTTTCTCTTACGAGCAGTACTTC. Amino acids: CASSLVVSGGAFSYEQYF.

This chain links TRBV5-5 with TRBJ2-5; 12 positions match TRBD2. Germline values: CDR1 SGHKS, CDR2 YYEKEE (reference sequence). V shed 3 bases and J 5 bases; nucleotides not matched to a gene: 5. CDR3 length equals 15 residues. CDR3 in amino acids: CASSSTSGGSETQYF. The CDR3 nucleotides read TGTGCCAGCAGCTCCACTAGCGGGGGGTCGGAGACCCAGTACTTC.

Here the CDR3 reads CASSQDPGDEQFF. CDR3 nucleotides: TGTGCCAGCAGCCAAGATCCAGGGGATGAGCAGTTCTTC. The rearrangement joins TRBV14 to TRBJ2-1, with D perhaps TRBD1 (6 bases). This CDR3 spans 13 amino acids. Germline V gene lookup returns CDR1 SGHDN and CDR2 FVKESK. V dropped 0 bases and J dropped 8 bases, with 8 bases sitting between them.

The genes are TRBV3-1 (or the pseudogene TRBV3-2) and TRBJ2-4; 11 bases align to TRBD2. The germline gives CDR1 LGHDT, CDR2 YNNKEL (reference sequence). The CDR3 runs to 15 residues. Unmatched junction bases numbered 1, after V lost 5 bases and J lost 1 base. The CDR3 DNA is TGTGCCAGCAGCGCTAGCGGGGGGGCCAAAAACATTCAGTACTTC. Translated: CASSASGGAKNIQYF.

This clone was counted a few times. CDR3 nucleotides: TGTGCCAGCAGCTCGTTATCTCAGCCCCAGCATTTT. Amino acids: CASSSLSQPQHF. The V call is TRBV5-6, the J call TRBJ1-5; the D is unclear. Germline assignment: CDR1 SGHDT and CDR2 YYEEEE. Trimming cost V 3 bases and J 6 bases, with 7 bases left between them. The CDR3 is 12 residues long.

This chain links TRBV9 with TRBJ2-5; D call uncertain. V was clipped by 1 base and J by 0 bases, with 10 bases between them. Germline CDR1 reads SGDLS; CDR2 reads YYNGEE. The CDR3 totals 15 residues. Here the CDR3 reads CASSVYDGYQETQYF. As DNA, the CDR3 is TGTGCCAGCAGCGTATACGATGGCTACCAAGAGACCCAGTACTTC.

The J gene is TRBJ2-3, the V gene TRBV4-3; the match to TRBD2 covers 12 bases. CDR1 is LGHNA and CDR2 is YSLEER in the germline V gene. This CDR3 is 16 amino acids long. Trimming took 0 bases from V and 4 from J; bases not matched to a gene: 2. The chain's CDR3 is CASSQDLAGGPDTQYF. CDR3 DNA sequence: TGCGCCAGCAGCCAAGATCTAGCGGGGGGGCCAGATACGCAGTATTTT.

The V call is TRBV19, the J call TRBJ1-5; D is uncertain. V was clipped by 5 bases and J by 7 bases, with 12 bases between them. The CDR3 runs 13 residues. Germline lookup yields CDR1 LNHDA and CDR2 SQIVND (reference sequence). CDR3: CASSEGERQPQHF. In DNA, the CDR3 is TGTGCCAGTAGTGAGGGTGAAAGGCAGCCCCAGCATTTT.

The rearrangement uses TRBV3-1 (or the pseudogene TRBV3-2) and TRBJ2-2, with D possibly being TRBD1 (6 bases). The CDR3 covers 17 residues. The germline V gene has CDR1 LGHDT and CDR2 YNNKEL (reference sequence). Trimming cost V 0 bases and J 4 bases, with 15 bases left between them. The CDR3 loop is CASSQEMGQGSTGELFF. The CDR3 region has the DNA TGTGCCAGCAGCCAAGAAATGGGGCAGGGGAGCACCGGGGAGCTGTTTTTT.